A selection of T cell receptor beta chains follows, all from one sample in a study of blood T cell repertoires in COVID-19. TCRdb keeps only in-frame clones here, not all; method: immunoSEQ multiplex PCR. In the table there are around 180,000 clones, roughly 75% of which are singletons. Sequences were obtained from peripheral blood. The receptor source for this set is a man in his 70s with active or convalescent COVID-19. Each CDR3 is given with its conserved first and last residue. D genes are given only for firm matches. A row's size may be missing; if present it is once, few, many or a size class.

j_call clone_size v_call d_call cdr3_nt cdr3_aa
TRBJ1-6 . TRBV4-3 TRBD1 TGCGCCAGCAGCCAAGGAGGTCAGGGGGGTGATTCACCCCTCCACTTT CASSQGGQGGDSPLHF
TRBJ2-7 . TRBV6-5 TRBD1 TGTGCCAGCAGGGGACCCAGGGGGCACGACGAGCAGTACTTC CASRGPRGHDEQYF
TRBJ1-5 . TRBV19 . TGTGCCAGTACGGGGGGAGGAGGTCAGCCCCAGCATTTT CASTGGGGQPQHF
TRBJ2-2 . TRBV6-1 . TGTGCCAGCAGTGAAGTCGGGGGGCCGGGCGGGGAGCTGTTTTTT CASSEVGGPGGELFF
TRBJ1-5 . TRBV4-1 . TGCGCCAGCAGCCAAGATGGTCATTACGACCGGGACAATCAGCCCCAGCATTTT CASSQDGHYDRDNQPQHF
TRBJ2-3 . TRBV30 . TGTGCCACCGCCCGACAGGCGAGCACAGATACGCAGTATTTT CATARQASTDTQYF
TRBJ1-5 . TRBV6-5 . TGTGCCAGCAGTAATCAGGGACCCCAGCATTTT CASSNQGPQHF
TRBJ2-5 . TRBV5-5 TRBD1 TGTGCCAGCAGCGACCCGACAGGGGCTGGAGAGACCCAGTACTTC CASSDPTGAGETQYF
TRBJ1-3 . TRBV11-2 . TGTGCCAGCAGTCGCGACAGGAACTCTGGAAACACCATATATTTT CASSRDRNSGNTIYF
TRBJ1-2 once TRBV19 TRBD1 TGTGCCAGTACCGACAGGGGAGGCTATGGCTACACCTTC CASTDRGGYGYTF
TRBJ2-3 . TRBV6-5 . TGTGCCAGCAGGGGGGGGCCTAGCACAGATACGCAGTATTTT CASRGGPSTDTQYF
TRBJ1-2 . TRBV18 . TGTGCCAGCTCACCATCCAGGGGTTCTTTGAAGGGCTACACCTTC CASSPSRGSLKGYTF
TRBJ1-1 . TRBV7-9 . TGTGCCAGCAGCTTTGAGAGGATCGAAGCTTTCTTT CASSFERIEAFF
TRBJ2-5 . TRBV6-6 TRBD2 TGTGCCAGCAGTTCGGGGGGGTCAGAGACCCAGTACTTC CASSSGGSETQYF
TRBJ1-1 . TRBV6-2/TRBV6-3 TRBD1 TGTGCCAGCAGTTGGGTCTCCGGACAGGGGGGGATAGACACTGAAGCTTTCTTT CASSWVSGQGGIDTEAFF
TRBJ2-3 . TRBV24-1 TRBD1 TGTGCCACCAGTGATCTGGGACAGGGCGGCACAGATACGCAGTATTTT CATSDLGQGGTDTQYF
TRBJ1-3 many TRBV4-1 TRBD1 TGCGCCAGCAGCCAAGGAGGGACAGCCTCTGGAAACACCATATATTTT CASSQGGTASGNTIYF
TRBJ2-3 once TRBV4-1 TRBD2 TGCGCCAGCAGCCCCCAAGCGGGGGCAGGGACAGATACGCAGTATTTT CASSPQAGAGTDTQYF
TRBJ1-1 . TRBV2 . TGTGCCAGCAGCAGACAGGAAGCTTTCTTT CASSRQEAFF
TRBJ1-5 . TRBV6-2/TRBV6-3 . TGTGCCAGCAGTTTTGTGCCCCCAGGTCAGCCCCAGCATTTT CASSFVPPGQPQHF
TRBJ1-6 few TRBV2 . TGTGCCAGCAGAGCGGACTATGGATCACCCCTCCACTTT CASRADYGSPLHF
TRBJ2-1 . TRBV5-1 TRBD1 TGCGCCAGCAGCTTGCAGACAGGGGGCAATGAGCAGTTCTTC CASSLQTGGNEQFF
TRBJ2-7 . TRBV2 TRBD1 TGTGCCAGCAGTGGACAGGGTTTGGACTACGAGCAGTACTTC CASSGQGLDYEQYF
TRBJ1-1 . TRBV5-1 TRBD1 TGCGCCAGCAGCTTGGGAGGGGACAGACAAGCTTTCTTT CASSLGGDRQAFF
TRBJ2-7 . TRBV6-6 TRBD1 TGTGCCAGCAGTTACGAGCCCGGACAGGGTGATTACGAGCAGTACTTC CASSYEPGQGDYEQYF
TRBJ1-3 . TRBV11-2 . TGTGCCAGCAGCACATCCCAGGGGCGATTCTCTGGAAACACCATATATTTT CASSTSQGRFSGNTIYF
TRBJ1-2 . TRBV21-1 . TGTGCCAGCACCATGAACGGACAGCACTATGGCTACACCTTC CASTMNGQHYGYTF
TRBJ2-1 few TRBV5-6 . TGTGCCAGCAGCTTCTCCGGGGGAAATGAGCAGTTCTTC CASSFSGGNEQFF
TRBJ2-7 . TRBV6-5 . TGTGCCAGCAGTTACTCCCACCGGGACTACGAGCAGTACTTC CASSYSHRDYEQYF
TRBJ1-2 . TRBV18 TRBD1 TGTGCCAGCTCACGGACGGCAGGGGGCGAGGAAGGCTACACCTTC CASSRTAGGEEGYTF
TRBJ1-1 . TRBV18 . TGTGCCAGCTCACCAACGCAGGGGAGCCGTGAAGCTTTCTTT CASSPTQGSREAFF
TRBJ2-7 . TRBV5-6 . TGTGCCAGCAGTTCCACCGGGTTAATGTCCTACGAGCAGTACTTC CASSSTGLMSYEQYF
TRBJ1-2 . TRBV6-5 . TGTGCCAGCAGTCCCTTGGGGGGGAACTATGGCTACACCTTC CASSPLGGNYGYTF
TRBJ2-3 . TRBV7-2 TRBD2 TGTGCCAGCAGCCCCCGAGCGGGAGGCAATACGCAGTATTTT CASSPRAGGNTQYF
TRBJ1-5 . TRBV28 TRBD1 TGTGCCAGCAGTCGACAGGGGTATCAGCCCCAGCATTTT CASSRQGYQPQHF
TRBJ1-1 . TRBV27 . TGTGCCAGCAGTGGGGGCCTGGGGACTGAAGCTTTCTTT CASSGGLGTEAFF
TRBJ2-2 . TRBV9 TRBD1 TGTGCCAGCAGCGTAGGCTTCCACAGGGGAACCGGGGAGCTGTTTTTT CASSVGFHRGTGELFF
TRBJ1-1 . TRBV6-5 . TGTGCCATTCTCCCCACGGCAGGTGCGAACACTGAAGCTTTCTTT CAILPTAGANTEAFF
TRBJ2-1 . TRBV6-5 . TGTGCCAGCAGTCCGACTGTGCGAAAGTACAATGAGCAGTTCTTC CASSPTVRKYNEQFF
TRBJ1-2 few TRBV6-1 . TGTGCCAGCAGTGAAGTGGGACACGGGAACTATGGCTACACCTTC CASSEVGHGNYGYTF
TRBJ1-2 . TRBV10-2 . TGCGCCAGCAGTGAGTCCCAGGGAGGCTATGGCTACACCTTC CASSESQGGYGYTF
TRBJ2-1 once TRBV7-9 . TGTGCCAGCAGCCCCGGACTCCGCTACAATGAGCAGTTCTTC CASSPGLRYNEQFF
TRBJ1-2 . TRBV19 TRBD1 TGTGCCAGTATAACAGGGGGCGTTGGCTACACCTTC CASITGGVGYTF
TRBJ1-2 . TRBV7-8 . TGTGCCAGCAGCCAGGGTATCGCGGGTTATGGCTACACCTTC CASSQGIAGYGYTF
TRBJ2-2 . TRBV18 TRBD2 TGTGCCAGCTCACTACCAGGACTAGCGGGTACCACCGGGGAGCTGTTTTTT CASSLPGLAGTTGELFF
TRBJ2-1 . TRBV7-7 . TGTGCCAGCAGCTTAGGGCAAAACAATGAGCAGTTCTTC CASSLGQNNEQFF
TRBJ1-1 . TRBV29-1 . TGCAGCGTCGAGCGACCCGAGAACACTGAAGCTTTCTTT CSVERPENTEAFF
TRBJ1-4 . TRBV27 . TGTGCCAGCAGTTTCGGGGGGTCTAATGAAAAACTGTTTTTT CASSFGGSNEKLFF
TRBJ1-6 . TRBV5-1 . TGCGCCAGCAGCTACTGGACAGAAAGCTCCTATAATTCACCCCTCCACTTT CASSYWTESSYNSPLHF
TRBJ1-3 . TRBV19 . TGTGCCAGTACCCGGGGGATTCACTCTGGAAACACCATATATTTT CASTRGIHSGNTIYF
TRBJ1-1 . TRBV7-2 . TGTGCCAGCAGCCCTGGCGGGGACGCGGAAGCTTTCTTT CASSPGGDAEAFF